The 30 T cell receptor beta chains given below trace back to one sample, sequenced in a study of molecular identifiers for immune sequencing clone quantification. TCRdb reanalysed the PCR reads using MiXCR and keeps one entry per CDR3 protein. The sample has under 600,000 distinct CDR3 sequences, roughly 26% seen once; the top ten hold roughly 0.77%. Sequencing was done on a sample of naive CD8+ T cells from blood, with Jurkat cell RNA spiked in. Specified subset: FACS-sorted CD8+CD4-CCR7+CD45RA+ naive T cells. These receptors originate from a human donor in good health. Some libraries in this study had Jurkat cell RNA spiked in.

This clonotype has only a few counts. The chain carries TRBV27 and TRBJ2-3; tentatively, D is TRBD2 (7 bases). Germline CDR1 MNHEY, CDR2 SMNVEV (reference sequence). CDR3 size: 13 residues. The V end lost 11 bases, the J end lost 4 bases, and 16 bases lay between the germline ends. CDR3 bases: TGTGCCGTCTGGGCGGGGGCTGCAGATACGCAGTATTTT. Residues: CAVWAGAADTQYF.

In its sample, this clonotype was seen many times. V is TRBV6-5 and J is TRBJ1-5, with 9 positions matching TRBD1. V lost 6 bases, J lost 5 bases, and 5 bases stayed unmatched. This CDR3 region has 14 residues. CDR1 is MNHEY and CDR2 is SVGAGI in the germline V gene. CDR3 DNA sequence: TGTGCCAGCAGCTGGACAGGGGCTGATCAGCCCCAGCATTTT. It translates to CASSWTGADQPQHF.

The chain uses TRBV19 and TRBJ2-4; 9 bases match TRBD1. Trimming cost V 7 bases and J 8 bases; bases outside gene matches: 3. The CDR3 is 12 residues long. Per germline, CDR1 LNHDA and CDR2 SQIVND (reference sequence). Here the CDR3 DNA reads TGTGCCAGTAACGACAGGGGGTACATTCAGTACTTC. Amino acids: CASNDRGYIQYF.

The gene calls are TRBV10-3 and TRBJ2-5; 15 nucleotides line up with TRBD2. CDR3 length: 16 residues. Germline-derived CDR1 and CDR2 are ENHRY and SYGVKD. The trim removed 6 bases at V and 5 bases at J, leaving 7 bases unmatched. The CDR3 loop is CAISGLAGGLGETQYF. For the CDR3, the DNA is TGTGCCATCAGCGGACTAGCGGGAGGGCTCGGGGAGACCCAGTACTTC.

J is TRBJ1-1 and V is TRBV7-9; D perhaps matches TRBD1 (5 bases). From germline, CDR1 is SEHNR and CDR2 FQNEAQ (reference sequence). Trimming took off 5 bases at V and 3 bases at J, with 16 bases between the two ends. CDR3 length equals 15 residues. This CDR3 reads CASSPLGGMDTEAFF. DNA of the CDR3: TGTGCCAGCAGCCCACTTGGGGGAATGGACACTGAAGCTTTCTTT.

This clonotype was counted a few times. The chain employs TRBV7-6 and TRBJ1-1, with 8 bases lining up with TRBD1. The length of the CDR3 is 17 residues. Germline V gene data show CDR1 as SGHVS and CDR2 as FNYEAQ. With V trimmed by 3 bases and J by 1 base, 10 bases remained unmatched. The DNA for the CDR3 is TGTGCCAGCAGCTTGCGGACAGGGTTTATGCAGAACACTGAAGCTTTCTTT. Protein sequence: CASSLRTGFMQNTEAFF.

As for this clonotype: The final CDR3 position lacks the conserved phenylalanine or tryptophan, pointing to a likely read error. The V and J genes are TRBV6-2 or TRBV6-3 and TRBJ2-3, with D maybe TRBD1 (5 bases). Deletions cut 7 bases from V and 1 base from J, with 9 bases between. From germline, CDR1 is MNHEY and CDR2 SVGEGT. The CDR3 runs 13 residues. The CDR3 sequence is CASTLQGTDTQYL. The CDR3 DNA reads TGTGCCAGCACACTACAGGGCACAGATACGCAGTATTTG.

This clonotype was counted at least ten times. The chain combines TRBV5-1 with TRBJ2-5; D call uncertain. V lost 0 bases and J lost 0, with 9 bases in between. Germline assignment: CDR1 SGHRS and CDR2 YFSETQ. The CDR3 runs 15 residues. The CDR3, as DNA: TGCGCCAGCAGCTTGGGGGCCTTGTACCAAGAGACCCAGTACTTC. Its translation is CASSLGALYQETQYF.

This clonotype showed up just a few times. V gene TRBV6-5 combines with J gene TRBJ2-1, with 7 bases lining up with TRBD2. V lost 6 bases and J lost 6; bases outside the gene matches: 11. CDR3 length equals 15 residues. Germline values: CDR1 MNHEY, CDR2 SVGAGI. CDR3 amino acids: CASRHLAERSNEQFF. CDR3 coding DNA: TGTGCCAGCAGACACCTAGCGGAACGGTCCAATGAGCAGTTCTTC.

This clonotype was detected a few times. J is TRBJ2-3 and V is TRBV24-1, with a weak D call TRBD1 (5 bases). The V gene lost 0 bases and the J gene lost 3 bases, with 12 bases spanning the gap. The CDR3 is made up of 16 amino acids. Germline CDR1 and CDR2: KGHDR and SFDVKD. CDR3 loop: CATSDLGQERTDTQYF. The CDR3 DNA reads as TGTGCCACCAGTGATTTGGGACAAGAAAGGACAGATACGCAGTATTTT.

This clonotype was recorded at least ten times. The chain couples TRBV2 to TRBJ2-3, with 12 positions matching TRBD2. V shed 4 bases, J shed 0 bases, and the junction held 8 bases outside the gene matches. Germline CDR1 reads SNHLY; CDR2 reads FYNNEI. The CDR3 runs to 18 residues. The CDR3 region has the DNA TGTGCCAGCAGTGCAGTCCTAGCGGGGGGGCCAAGCACAGATACGCAGTATTTT. It is translated as CASSAVLAGGPSTDTQYF.

This clonotype occurred many times. Written as DNA, the CDR3 is TGTGCCAGCAGCTTACGAGGGGGAGATACGCAGTATTTT. The encoded protein is CASSLRGGDTQYF. The V gene is TRBV7-9, the J gene TRBJ2-3; a possible D gene is TRBD1 (6 bases). With 2 bases removed from V and 5 bases from J, the gap between germline ends came to 8 bases. The CDR3 extends over 13 amino acids. Germline-derived CDR1 and CDR2 are SEHNR and FQNEAQ (reference sequence).

This CDR3 reads CASSLVLAGENEQFF. The CDR3 DNA follows: TGTGCCAGCAGCTTAGTTCTAGCGGGGGAGAATGAGCAGTTCTTC. The V and J genes are TRBV7-9 and TRBJ2-1; 10 bases match TRBD2. Unmatched junction bases numbered 4, after V lost 1 base and J lost 7 bases. CDR1 and CDR2 from the germline V gene are SEHNR and FQNEAQ (reference sequence). The CDR3 covers 15 residues.

This clonotype was found a few times. The rearrangement uses TRBV2 and TRBJ1-1; tentative D call: TRBD1 (6 bases). The V end was cut by 7 bases, the J end by 3 bases, with 18 bases between. The germline CDR1 and CDR2 sequences are SNHLY and FYNNEI. The CDR3 covers 15 residues. The CDR3 bases are TGTGCCAGCAAATTGGGGGGGCGCCGGGACACTGAAGCTTTCTTT. Protein product: CASKLGGRRDTEAFF. Full variable domain (missing parts from reference TRBV2 and TRBJ1-1): EPEVTQTPSHQVTQMGQEVILRCVPISNHLYFYWYRQILGQKVEFLVSFYNNEISEKSEIFDDQFSVERPDGSNFTLKIRSTKLEDSAMYFCASKLGGRRDTEAFFGQGTRLTVV.

This clonotype was recorded at least ten times. The CDR3 DNA reads as TGCAGCGTTCCCGCTAGCGGGAGTGCGTACGAGCAGTACTTC. Encoded protein: CSVPASGSAYEQYF. The chain recombines TRBV29-1 with TRBJ2-7; TRBD2 agrees at 10 bases. Germline-derived CDR1 and CDR2 are SQVTM and ANQGSEA. The CDR3 is made up of 14 amino acids. Trimming removed 5 bases from V and 4 bases from J; junction bases left unmatched: 8.

V usage is TRBV25-1 and J usage is TRBJ2-3; D call uncertain. Trimming took off 0 bases at V and 3 bases at J, with 4 bases between the two ends. Germline lookup yields CDR1 MGHDK and CDR2 SYGVNS. The CDR3 sequence is 13 residues long. CDR3 in DNA: TGTGCCAGCAGTGAATACGAAACAGATACGCAGTATTTT. This sequence encodes CASSEYETDTQYF.

This clonotype was found a few times. The rearrangement joins TRBV27 to TRBJ1-1, with D hard to call. Deletions cut 2 bases from V and 5 bases from J, with 12 bases between. The CDR3 length is 14 residues. Looked up from germline, CDR1 is MNHEY and CDR2 is SMNVEV (reference sequence). This CDR3 is CASSLQGKGTEAFF. CDR3 bases: TGTGCCAGCAGTTTACAAGGGAAGGGTACTGAAGCTTTCTTT.

This rearrangement joins TRBV27 to TRBJ1-1; unclear D gene. The ends were cut back, 3 bases at V and 7 bases at J, with 12 bases in the middle. The CDR3 is made up of 13 amino acids. The germline gives CDR1 MNHEY, CDR2 SMNVEV (reference sequence). Written as DNA, the CDR3 is TGTGCCAGCAGTTTCTTTGCGGAGGGTGAAGCTTTCTTT. Translated, it gives CASSFFAEGEAFF.

The CDR3 protein is CASSLYKRGETQYF. In DNA form, the CDR3 reads TGTGCCAGCAGTTTATACAAGCGTGGGGAGACCCAGTACTTC. The chain is built from TRBV27 and TRBJ2-5; D is ambiguous. Trimming shortened V by 1 base and J by 5 bases, and 11 bases separated the two germline ends. This CDR3 has 14 amino acids. Looked up from germline, CDR1 is MNHEY and CDR2 is SMNVEV (reference sequence).

On this clonotype itself: A single base separates this from a much larger clone, so it may be a read error. This chain joins TRBV29-1 and TRBJ2-7, with D hard to call. The length of the CDR3 is 13 residues. The ends were cut back, 4 bases at V and 0 bases at J, with 10 bases in the middle. Germline CDR1 and CDR2: SQVTM and ANQGSEA. This CDR3 is CSVAAGASYEQYF. As DNA, the CDR3 is TGCAGCGTTGCTGCCGGAGCCTCCTACGAGCAGTACTTC.

This rearrangement joins TRBV13 to TRBJ2-6; 7 nucleotides agree with TRBD1. This CDR3 is 18 amino acids long. CDR1 and CDR2 (germline): PRHDT, FYEKMQ (reference sequence). Losses at the gene ends were 5 bases for V and 0 bases for J; bases not matched to a gene: 10. CDR3: CASSIRQGSPSGANVLTF. The CDR3 DNA is TGTGCCAGCAGCATAAGACAGGGCTCCCCCTCTGGGGCCAACGTCCTGACTTTC.

The CDR3 is CASSATRTSGRVYNEQFF. The CDR3 region has the DNA TGTGCCAGCAGCGCCACCAGGACTAGCGGGAGGGTCTACAATGAGCAGTTCTTC. V and J are TRBV9 and TRBJ2-1, with 15 bases fitting TRBD2. Trimming at V came to 3 bases and at J to 3 bases, leaving 7 bases not matched to a gene. CDR1 and CDR2 from the germline V gene are SGDLS and YYNGEE. CDR3 length: 18 residues.

This clonotype has a count of ten or more. The chain links TRBV7-8 to TRBJ1-5, with 8 bases that match TRBD1. The ends lost 4 bases at V and 2 bases at J; junction bases unmatched: 10. The germline V gene has CDR1 SGHVS and CDR2 FQNEAQ. The CDR3 length is 17 residues. The CDR3 spells CASSSLDRGNGNQPQHF. For the CDR3, the DNA is TGTGCCAGCAGCTCCTTAGACAGGGGAAACGGCAATCAGCCCCAGCATTTT.

On this clonotype itself: A read error may produce the germline difference seen at one junction end. The chain recombines TRBV6-5 with TRBJ2-7; no clear D gene. CDR3 size: 14 residues. From germline, CDR1 is MNHEY and CDR2 SVGAGI. The CDR3: CTSSPLGGFYEQYF. Written as DNA, the CDR3 is TGTACCAGCAGCCCCCTCGGCGGATTCTACGAGCAGTACTTC.

The table lists this clonotype with many counts. The gene calls are TRBV9 and TRBJ2-2, with TRBD1 matching over 7 bases. The V gene's germline CDR1 is SGDLS and CDR2 YYNGEE. The CDR3 runs to 17 residues. The V gene end was trimmed by 1 base and the J gene end by 0 bases; junction bases not matched to a gene: 6. As DNA, the CDR3 is TGTGCCAGCAGCGTATCTTGGACAGGATCGAACACCGGGGAGCTGTTTTTT. Translated, it gives CASSVSWTGSNTGELFF.

Points on this clonotype: A much larger clone lies one base from this, so it may be a read error. The J gene is TRBJ2-7, the V gene TRBV4-3; no definite D call. The CDR3 has 15 amino acids. Germline CDR1 is LGHNA and CDR2 is YSLEER. CDR3 bases: TGCGCCAGCAGCCAAGACTTGGGCGCAACCTACGGGCAGTACTTC. This gives the protein CASSQDLGATYGQYF.

This clonotype was detected a few times. This chain uses TRBV7-2 with TRBJ2-1, with D possibly being TRBD1 (6 bases). The germline CDR1 and CDR2 sequences are SGHTA and FQGNSA. There are 15 residues in the CDR3. The V end was cut by 6 bases, the J end by 2 bases, with 14 bases between. CDR3 in amino acids: CASSITGTTYNEQFF. The CDR3 DNA reads TGTGCCAGCAGTATAACCGGGACAACCTACAATGAGCAGTTCTTC.

This clonotype was observed many times. The chain combines TRBV12-3 or TRBV12-4 with TRBJ1-1; D not certain. V was cut by 0 bases and J by 1 base, with 9 bases left in between. There are 15 residues in the CDR3. This chain's CDR3 is CASSLAVGTNTEAFF. In DNA form, the CDR3 reads TGTGCCAGCAGTTTAGCAGTCGGAACGAACACTGAAGCTTTCTTT.

This clonotype came up a few times. J is TRBJ2-7 and V is TRBV27; D ambiguous. Germline V gene lookup returns CDR1 MNHEY and CDR2 SMNVEV (reference sequence). CDR3 length: 14 residues. Trimming removed 3 bases at V and 2 bases at J, with 11 bases between. The CDR3 coding sequence is TGTGCCAGCAGTTTGGGTGTGAGTGCCTACGAGCAGTACTTC. This codes for CASSLGVSAYEQYF.

This clonotype has more than one count but fewer than ten. The chain combines TRBV5-1 with TRBJ2-7; D ambiguous. Between the trimmed V and J ends, which lost 5 bases and 2 bases, there was a span of 11 bases. The CDR3 covers 13 residues. CDR1 is SGHRS, CDR2 YFSETQ, per germline. The CDR3 loop is CASSPPSAYEQYF. The CDR3 DNA reads as TGCGCCAGCAGTCCGCCAAGCGCCTACGAGCAGTACTTC.